This TCR beta chain is drawn from a study of T cell responses to AZD1222 COVID-19 vaccine. Findings and caveats of the study: Sampling that yielded the repertoires occurred only after the peak T cell response. Reports indicate that nearly half of spike-specific TCRs are directed at unmutated variant regions.

Trimming stripped 0 bases from V and 7 bases from J, with 16 bases between. CDR3 length: 15 residues. The germline V gene has CDR1 MNHEY and CDR2 SVGAGI. The protocol was immunoSEQ multiplex PCR, while the TCRdb copy is restricted to in-frame clones and leaves out a portion. The sample lists tens of thousands of clones, about 85% seen once, with under 25% in the top ten. With regard to this clone: The antigen is unknown.

The material was peripheral blood, obtained on day 0 of AZD1222 vaccination. The chain combines TRBV6-5 with TRBJ2-7; no definite D call. The sequence derives from an adult in good health. CDR3 nucleotide sequence: TGTGCCAGCAGTTACTCAGTCGGAATGACCTCTGAGCAGTACTTC. Translation gives CASSYSVGMTSEQYF.